These 32 T cell receptor beta chains came from one sample sequenced in a study of shared clonotypes between healthy human individuals. Repertoires were generated with immunoSEQ multiplex PCR, while TCRdb's copy carries only in-frame clones and drops some. This table has roughly 2 million clones, about 95% appearing once. In the naive CD8 group, cells lacked CD45RO and were positively selected for CCR7, so terminally differentiated effector memory CD45RA+ cells were left out. The sample comprised naive CD8+ T cells sorted from blood. Receptor source: a man aged 18 to 35 in good health.

V and J are TRBV13 and TRBJ2-4; tentatively, D is TRBD2 (6 bases). CDR1 is PRHDT, CDR2 FYEKMQ, per germline (reference sequence). This CDR3 has 20 amino acids. V lost 4 bases, J lost 0 bases, and 25 bases lay in between. CDR3 nucleotide sequence: TGTGCCAGCAGCTCCAGGCGCGGGGCATGGGGCGTGATAGCCAAAAACATTCAGTACTTC. Its protein product is CASSSRRGAWGVIAKNIQYF.

This chain uses TRBV27 with TRBJ1-2; a possible D gene is TRBD1 (5 bases). Germline V lookup: CDR1 MNHEY, CDR2 SMNVEV (reference sequence). This CDR3 is 13 amino acids long. Trimming removed 3 bases from V and 4 bases from J, with 9 bases in between. The CDR3 sequence: CASSLNRIYGYTF. CDR3 nucleotides: TGTGCCAGCAGTTTGAACAGGATCTATGGCTACACCTTC.

The chain couples TRBV14 to TRBJ1-3; D is unresolved. Between the trimmed V and J ends, which lost 1 base and 2 bases, there was a span of 6 bases. The germline gives CDR1 SGHDN, CDR2 FVKESK. The CDR3 totals 14 residues. The CDR3 loop reads CASSQAGTGNTIYF. The CDR3 region has the DNA TGTGCCAGCAGCCAAGCGGGGACTGGAAACACCATATATTTT.

As concerns this clone: This same CDR3 is encoded by further DNA sequences in the sample. The V and J genes are TRBV27 and TRBJ1-2; a possible D gene is TRBD1 (5 bases). The CDR3 runs to 13 residues. CDR1 is MNHEY, CDR2 SMNVEV, per germline (reference sequence). Trimming took off 8 bases at V and 4 bases at J, with 14 bases between the two ends. CDR3 protein: CASSPGQGYGYTF. Here the CDR3 DNA reads TGTGCCAGCTCCCCCGGGCAGGGCTATGGCTACACCTTC.

This chain joins TRBV4-2 and TRBJ2-3, with 10 bases that match TRBD1. V was clipped by 6 bases and J by 1 base; unmatched bases: 7. Germline V gene sequence: CDR1 LGHNA, CDR2 YNFKEQ. The CDR3 loop spans 16 amino acids. CDR3: CASSLPGTGGTDTQYF. The CDR3 coding sequence is TGTGCCAGCAGTCTACCAGGGACAGGGGGCACAGATACGCAGTATTTT.

The chain combines TRBV13 with TRBJ2-3; D is possibly TRBD2 (6 bases). The CDR3 has 15 residues. Trimming stripped 4 bases from V and 6 bases from J, with 17 bases between. Germline V gene data show CDR1 as PRHDT and CDR2 as FYEKMQ (reference sequence). In nucleotides, the CDR3 is TGTGCCAGCAGCTCGGACGGGAGTGGTCTGGATACGCAGTATTTT. Protein product: CASSSDGSGLDTQYF.

The CDR3 loop reads CASSFRSSSYNSPLHF. The CDR3 DNA sequence: TGTGCCAGCAGTTTCAGGTCCAGCTCCTATAATTCACCCCTCCACTTT. The chain links TRBV28 to TRBJ1-6; D is uncertain. Germline assignment: CDR1 MDHEN and CDR2 SYDVKM. The germline V and J ends were trimmed by 3 bases and 0 bases, with 9 bases remaining between them. CDR3 length equals 16 residues.

This chain uses TRBV7-6 with TRBJ1-1; D is unresolved. This CDR3 has 13 residues. The germline gives CDR1 SGHVS, CDR2 FNYEAQ. The V end lost 0 bases, the J end lost 3 bases, and 5 bases lay between the germline ends. The CDR3 spells CASSLAKYTEAFF. In DNA, the CDR3 is TGTGCCAGCAGCTTAGCCAAGTACACTGAAGCTTTCTTT.

The J gene is TRBJ2-7, the V gene TRBV5-4; the D gene is possibly TRBD1 (6 bases). Trimming pared 4 bases from V and 0 bases from J, leaving 11 bases between. The V gene's germline CDR1 is SGHNT and CDR2 YYREEE (reference sequence). This CDR3 comprises 14 residues. CDR3 sequence reads: CASSPPDSSYEQYF. For the CDR3, the DNA is TGTGCCAGCAGCCCACCGGACAGCTCCTACGAGCAGTACTTC.

The DNA for the CDR3 is TGCAGCTCCGGGGACGCGAACACCGGGGAGCTGTTTTTT. It translates to CSSGDANTGELFF. The chain combines TRBV29-1 with TRBJ2-2, with D possibly being TRBD1 or TRBD2 (5 bases each). Between the trimmed V and J ends, which lost 8 bases and 0 bases, there was a span of 10 bases. This CDR3 contains 13 residues. Germline V gene lookup returns CDR1 SQVTM and CDR2 ANQGSEA.

J is TRBJ2-1 and V is TRBV27; tentatively, D is TRBD2 (6 bases). There are 16 residues in the CDR3. V lost 6 bases to trimming and J lost 4 bases, with 19 bases between them. Germline CDR1 reads MNHEY; CDR2 reads SMNVEV (reference sequence). CDR3 DNA: TGTGCCAGCAGCCCTTCCCTGGGGGAGGTTTACAATGAGCAGTTCTTC. This translates into CASSPSLGEVYNEQFF.

The gene calls are TRBV28 and TRBJ1-2, with 12 bases fitting TRBD1. The CDR3 covers 17 residues. V lost 6 bases to trimming and J lost 6 bases; unmatched junction nucleotides: 14. From germline, CDR1 is MDHEN and CDR2 SYDVKM. The CDR3, as DNA: TGTGCCAGCAGCCTTGACGAAACCGGGACAGGGGGCGATGGCTACACCTTC. It translates to CASSLDETGTGGDGYTF.

This clone was observed a single time. The chain employs TRBV28 and TRBJ2-5, with TRBD2 as a possible D gene (6 bases). V lost 5 bases, J lost 11 bases, and 18 bases lay in between. Per the germline V gene, CDR1 is MDHEN and CDR2 is SYDVKM. This CDR3 is built from 13 residues. The CDR3 protein is CASSPSGLHGQYF. DNA of the CDR3: TGTGCCAGCAGTCCCTCGGGACTTCACGGGCAGTACTTC.

The rearrangement links TRBV2 to TRBJ1-4, with 9 positions matching TRBD1. V was pared by 7 bases and J by 6 bases, with 9 bases of the junction left unmatched. Germline V gives CDR1 SNHLY, CDR2 FYNNEI. This CDR3 region has 15 residues. In nucleotides, the CDR3 is TGTGCCAGCACCTTACAGGGGGCCGGGGATGAAAAACTGTTTTTT. This gives the protein CASTLQGAGDEKLFF. The whole variable domain, remainder taken from reference TRBV2 and TRBJ1-4, is EPEVTQTPSHQVTQMGQEVILRCVPISNHLYFYWYRQILGQKVEFLVSFYNNEISEKSEIFDDQFSVERPDGSNFTLKIRSTKLEDSAMYFCASTLQGAGDEKLFFGSGTQLSVL.

This clone was counted only a few times. This chain joins TRBV25-1 and TRBJ1-3; D ambiguous. V was pared by 6 bases and J by 4 bases, with 4 bases between. The CDR3 contains 11 residues. The germline V gene has CDR1 MGHDK and CDR2 SYGVNS. For the CDR3, the DNA is TGTGCCAGCAGGGCCGGAAACACCATATATTTT. As protein: CASRAGNTIYF. The full variable domain, completed using reference TRBV25-1 and TRBJ1-3, is EADIYQTPRYLVIGTGKKITLECSQTMGHDKMYWYQQDPGMELHLIHYSYGVNSTEKGDLSSESTVSRIRTEHFPLTLESARPSHTSQYLCASRAGNTIYFGEGSWLTVV.

V and J are TRBV9 and TRBJ1-6; D is unresolved. Germline CDR1 is SGDLS and CDR2 is YYNGEE. This CDR3 comprises 15 residues. V was trimmed by 2 bases and J by 8 bases, leaving 14 bases between them. The CDR3 DNA reads TGTGCCAGCAGCGTTACCACGAAACCCCATTCACCCCTCCACTTT. The encoded protein is CASSVTTKPHSPLHF.

V is TRBV29-1 and J is TRBJ1-1, with D perhaps matching TRBD1 (5 bases). Germline assignment: CDR1 SQVTM and CDR2 ANQGSEA. V shed 6 bases and J shed 5 bases, with 19 bases lying between them. This CDR3 has 14 amino acids. CDR3: CSVVGQGVGTEAFF. The CDR3 DNA is TGCAGCGTCGTGGGGCAGGGAGTCGGGACTGAAGCTTTCTTT.

V usage is TRBV29-1 and J usage is TRBJ2-3; perhaps TRBD1 as D (5 bases). In germline, CDR1 is SQVTM, CDR2 ANQGSEA. V lost 3 bases, J lost 4 bases, and 8 bases lay in between. The CDR3 has 12 residues. CDR3 nucleotide sequence: TGCAGCGTTGAGCAGGGCGCAGATACGCAGTATTTT. Translating it yields CSVEQGADTQYF.

The chain employs TRBV11-3 and TRBJ2-7; TRBD1 matches at 7 bases. CDR1 SGHNT and CDR2 YENEEA come from the germline V gene. Germline trimming cut 0 bases from V and 4 bases from J; bases unmatched to any gene: 0. The CDR3 has 13 amino acids. The CDR3 reads CASSLDRGYEQYF. The CDR3 DNA sequence: TGTGCCAGCAGCTTAGACAGGGGGTACGAGCAGTACTTC.

The genes are TRBV14 and TRBJ1-5; TRBD1 agrees at 9 bases. Trimming removed 6 bases from V and 2 bases from J; junction bases left unmatched: 29. This CDR3 is built from 23 residues. The germline V gene encodes CDR1 SGHDN and CDR2 FVKESK. The CDR3 DNA reads as TGTGCCAGCAGACACCATCTACAACGTCGATGGGGACAGGGAGGAGGGTGCAATCAGCCCCAGCATTTT. Residues: CASRHHLQRRWGQGGGCNQPQHF. Based on the CDR3 plus reference TRBV14 and TRBJ1-5, the full variable domain is EAGVTQFPSHSVIEKGQTVTLRCDPISGHDNLYWYRRVMGKEIKFLLHFVKESKQDESGMPNNRFLAERTGGTYSTLKVQPAELEDSGVYFCASRHHLQRRWGQGGGCNQPQHFGDGTRLSIL.

The chain employs TRBV7-2 and TRBJ2-7; possible D gene TRBD2, 6 bases. The CDR3 consists of 17 residues. The V end was cut by 1 base, the J end by 4 bases, with 20 bases between. Germline values: CDR1 SGHTA, CDR2 FQGNSA. In DNA, the CDR3 is TGTGCCAGCAGCTTAGAGCCCCGTTTCGCGGAGGGTTACGAGCAGTACTTC. The encoded protein is CASSLEPRFAEGYEQYF. The full variable domain, with the rest looked up from reference TRBV7-2 and TRBJ2-7, is GAGVSQSPSNKVTEKGKDVELRCDPISGHTALYWYRQSLGQGLEFLIYFQGNSAPDKSGLPSDRFSAERTGGSVSTLTIQRTQQEDSAVYLCASSLEPRFAEGYEQYFGPGTRLTVT.

The J gene is TRBJ1-5, the V gene TRBV7-9; 10 nucleotides match TRBD1. The V gene's germline CDR1 is SEHNR and CDR2 FQNEAQ (reference sequence). The CDR3 totals 17 residues. V lost 2 bases to trimming and J lost 8 bases; unmatched junction nucleotides: 12. CDR3 in amino acids: CASSLTDSGQGWEPQHF. The CDR3 DNA reads TGTGCCAGCAGCTTAACGGATTCGGGACAGGGGTGGGAGCCCCAGCATTTT.

The chain joins TRBV15 to TRBJ1-6; 8 positions match TRBD1. After removal of 2 bases from V and 6 bases from J, the junction contained 3 bases not matched to a gene. CDR3 size: 15 residues. Per the germline V gene, CDR1 is LNHNV and CDR2 is YYDKDF (reference sequence). This CDR3 is CATSRQGQVNSPLHF. CDR3 bases: TGTGCCACCAGCAGACAGGGACAGGTTAATTCACCCCTCCACTTT.

This clone was counted once. The chain carries TRBV27 and TRBJ2-1, with D perhaps matching TRBD2 (5 bases). Germline assignment: CDR1 MNHEY and CDR2 SMNVEV (reference sequence). The V end lost 2 bases, the J end lost 3 bases, and 8 bases lay between the germline ends. The CDR3 contains 14 residues. DNA of the CDR3: TGTGCCAGCAGTTTAGCTAGCAACTACAATGAGCAGTTCTTC. Amino acids: CASSLASNYNEQFF.

This sequence joins TRBV7-9 and TRBJ1-1; D is undetermined. The germline gives CDR1 SEHNR, CDR2 FQNEAQ (reference sequence). CDR3 length: 16 amino acids. The germline V and J ends were trimmed by 1 base and 3 bases, with 15 bases remaining between them. The CDR3 here is CASSLGMGISDTEAFF. The CDR3 coding sequence is TGTGCCAGCAGCTTAGGTATGGGGATCAGCGACACTGAAGCTTTCTTT.

The chain links TRBV28 to TRBJ2-2; D could derive from TRBD1 or TRBD2 (5 bases each). V was cut by 3 bases and J by 4 bases, with 15 bases left in between. The CDR3 length is 16 residues. In germline, CDR1 is MDHEN, CDR2 SYDVKM. The CDR3 DNA is TGTGCCAGCAGTTTCGGGACCACTAGAGTCACCGGGGAGCTGTTTTTT. Translating gives CASSFGTTRVTGELFF.

The rearrangement joins TRBV27 to TRBJ2-5; TRBD2 agrees at 10 bases. The CDR3 consists of 16 residues. CDR1 and CDR2 (germline): MNHEY, SMNVEV (reference sequence). J was trimmed by 3 bases and V by 2 bases; bases with no gene match: 6. CDR3 residues: CASSLDPGLAKETQYF. CDR3 bases: TGTGCCAGCAGTTTAGATCCGGGACTAGCGAAAGAGACCCAGTACTTC.

The chain couples TRBV11-2 to TRBJ1-2, with TRBD1 matching over 10 bases. The CDR3 runs to 16 residues. CDR1 SGHAT and CDR2 FQNNGV come from the germline V gene. J lost 3 bases, V lost 2 bases, and 6 bases had no gene match. The CDR3 loop reads CASSLLRQGADYGYTF. CDR3 DNA sequence: TGTGCCAGCAGCTTACTTCGACAGGGGGCGGACTATGGCTACACCTTC.

The chain links TRBV11-2 to TRBJ2-5; D is perhaps TRBD1 (5 bases). V dropped 7 bases and J dropped 5 bases, with 17 bases sitting between them. The CDR3 is made up of 14 amino acids. Germline V gene lookup returns CDR1 SGHAT and CDR2 FQNNGV. DNA for the CDR3: TGTGCCAGCAACCAATGGGCAGGGAAGGAGACCCAGTACTTC. As protein: CASNQWAGKETQYF.

V gene TRBV4-1 combines with J gene TRBJ2-1; 11 nucleotides align to TRBD2. The junction had 3 bases not matched to a gene; V was cut back by 4 bases and J by 7 bases. CDR1 and CDR2 from the germline V gene are MGHRA and YSYEKL. This CDR3 is built from 14 residues. This CDR3 is CASSPRTSGNEQFF. The DNA of the CDR3 is TGCGCCAGCAGCCCCCGGACTAGCGGGAATGAGCAGTTCTTC.

This clone showed up just a few times. The same CDR3 also results from other DNA sequences found in this sample. V and J are TRBV28 and TRBJ2-3; possible D gene TRBD1, 5 bases. Trimming pared 3 bases from V and 1 base from J, leaving 5 bases between. CDR1 is MDHEN and CDR2 is SYDVKM in the germline V gene. The CDR3 is 13 residues long. In DNA, the CDR3 is TGTGCCAGCAGTTTCAGGGGCACAGATACGCAGTATTTT. This codes for CASSFRGTDTQYF.

The chain links TRBV5-8 to TRBJ1-2; D may be TRBD1 (5 bases). The CDR3 contains 13 residues. Germline V gene data show CDR1 as SGHTS and CDR2 as YDEGEE. V was shortened by 4 bases and J by 4 bases, with 11 bases between the two germline ends. The CDR3 protein is CASSPGTGYGYTF. Here the CDR3 DNA reads TGTGCCAGCAGCCCCGGGACCGGCTATGGCTACACCTTC.